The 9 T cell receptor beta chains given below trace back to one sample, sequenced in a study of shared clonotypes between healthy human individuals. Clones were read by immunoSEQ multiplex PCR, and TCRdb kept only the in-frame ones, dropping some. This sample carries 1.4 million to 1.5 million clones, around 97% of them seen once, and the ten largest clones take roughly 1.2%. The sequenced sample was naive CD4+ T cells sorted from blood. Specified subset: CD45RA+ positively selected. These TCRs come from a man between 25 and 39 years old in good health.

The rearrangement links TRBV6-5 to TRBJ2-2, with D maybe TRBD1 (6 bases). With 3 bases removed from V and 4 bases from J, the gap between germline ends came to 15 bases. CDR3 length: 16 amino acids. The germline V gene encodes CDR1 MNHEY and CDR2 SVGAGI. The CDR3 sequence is CASSYSQGVGTGELFF. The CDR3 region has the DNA TGTGCCAGCAGTTATTCACAGGGTGTGGGCACCGGGGAGCTGTTTTTT.

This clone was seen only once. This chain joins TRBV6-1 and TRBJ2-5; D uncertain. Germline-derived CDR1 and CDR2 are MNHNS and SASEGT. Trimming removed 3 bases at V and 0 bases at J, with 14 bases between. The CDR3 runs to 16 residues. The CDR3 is CASSEWRRTDQETQYF. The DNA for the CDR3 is TGTGCCAGCAGTGAGTGGCGTCGAACGGACCAAGAGACCCAGTACTTC.

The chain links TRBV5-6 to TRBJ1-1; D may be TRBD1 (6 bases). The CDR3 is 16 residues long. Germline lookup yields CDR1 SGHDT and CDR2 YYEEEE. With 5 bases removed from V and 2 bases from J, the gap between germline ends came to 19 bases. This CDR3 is CASSSGYGGENTEAFF. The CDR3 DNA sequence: TGTGCCAGCAGTTCAGGATATGGGGGCGAAAACACTGAAGCTTTCTTT.

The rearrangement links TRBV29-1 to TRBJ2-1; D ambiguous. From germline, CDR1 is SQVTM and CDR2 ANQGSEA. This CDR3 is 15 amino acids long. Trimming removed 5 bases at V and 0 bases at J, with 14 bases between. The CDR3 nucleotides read TGCAGCGTTCTACGGGCGGCACCCTCCTACAATGAGCAGTTCTTC. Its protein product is CSVLRAAPSYNEQFF.

Written as DNA, the CDR3 is TGTGCCAGCAGTGACTGGACGGCCCTGAACAGGGGGCTTTCCTACGAGCAGTACTTC. Translating it yields CASSDWTALNRGLSYEQYF. The rearrangement joins TRBV6-4 to TRBJ2-7; TRBD1 aligns across 9 bases. V lost 1 base to trimming and J lost 1 base; unmatched junction nucleotides: 14. Germline CDR1 is MRHNA and CDR2 is SNTAGT. This CDR3 is 19 amino acids long.

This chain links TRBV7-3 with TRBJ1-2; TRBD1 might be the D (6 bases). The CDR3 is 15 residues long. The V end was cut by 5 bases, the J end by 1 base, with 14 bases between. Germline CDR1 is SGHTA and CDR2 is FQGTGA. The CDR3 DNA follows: TGTGCCAGCAGCCAAGGGGGGCCCTTTAACTATGGCTACACCTTC. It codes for CASSQGGPFNYGYTF.

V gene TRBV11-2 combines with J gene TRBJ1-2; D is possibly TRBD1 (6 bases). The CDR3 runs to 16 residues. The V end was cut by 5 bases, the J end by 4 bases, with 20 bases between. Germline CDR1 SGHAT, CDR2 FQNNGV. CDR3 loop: CASSATTGRPPYGYTF. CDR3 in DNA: TGTGCCAGCAGCGCCACGACAGGCCGACCGCCCTATGGCTACACCTTC. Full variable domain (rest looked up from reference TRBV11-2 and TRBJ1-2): EAGVAQSPRYKIIEKRQSVAFWCNPISGHATLYWYQQILGQGPKLLIQFQNNGVVDDSQLPKDRFSAERLKGVDSTLKIQPAKLEDSAVYLCASSATTGRPPYGYTFGSGTRLTVV.

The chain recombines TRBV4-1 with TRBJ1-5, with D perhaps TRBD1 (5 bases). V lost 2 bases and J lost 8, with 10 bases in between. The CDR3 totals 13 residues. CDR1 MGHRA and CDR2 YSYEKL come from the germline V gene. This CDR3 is CASSQLRGKPQHF. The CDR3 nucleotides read TGCGCCAGCAGCCAACTTAGGGGTAAGCCCCAGCATTTT.

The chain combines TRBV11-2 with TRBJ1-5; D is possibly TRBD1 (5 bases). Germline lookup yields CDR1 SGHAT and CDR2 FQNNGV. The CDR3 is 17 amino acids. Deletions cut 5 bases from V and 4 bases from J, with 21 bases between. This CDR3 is CASSRDSLPHRNQPQHF. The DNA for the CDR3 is TGTGCCAGCAGCCGAGACAGCCTCCCCCACCGTAATCAGCCCCAGCATTTT.